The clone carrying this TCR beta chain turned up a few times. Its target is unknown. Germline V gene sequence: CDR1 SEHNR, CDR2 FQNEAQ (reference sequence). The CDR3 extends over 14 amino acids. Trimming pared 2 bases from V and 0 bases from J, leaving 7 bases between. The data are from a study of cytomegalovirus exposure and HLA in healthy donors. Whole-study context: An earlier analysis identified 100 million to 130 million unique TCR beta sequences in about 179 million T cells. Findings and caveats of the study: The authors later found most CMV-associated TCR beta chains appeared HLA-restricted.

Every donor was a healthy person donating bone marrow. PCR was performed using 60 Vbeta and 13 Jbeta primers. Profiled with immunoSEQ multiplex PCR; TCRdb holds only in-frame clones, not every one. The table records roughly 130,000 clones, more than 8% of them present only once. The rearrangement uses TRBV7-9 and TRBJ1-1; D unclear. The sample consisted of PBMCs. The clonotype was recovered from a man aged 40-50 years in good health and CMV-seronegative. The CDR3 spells CASSLNSMNTEAFF. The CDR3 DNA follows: TGTGCCAGCAGCTTAAACAGCATGAACACTGAAGCTTTCTTT.